The rows below give T cell receptor beta chains drawn from one sample of a study of somatic mutations in cytotoxic T cells in rheumatoid arthritis. TCRdb's table, derived via immunoSEQ multiplex PCR, lists solely in-frame clones and lacks some. The sample comprises 35,000 to 45,000 clones, 84% of which are singletons, and 3.2% rests with the top ten. Sequences were obtained from CD8+ T cells sorted from blood. The receptors stem from a man aged 35 to 55 in good health. The conserved cysteine and the conserved F or W are not part of the CDR3 here. Each record gives: J gene, CDR3 length, D gene, V gene, CDR3 protein. The D gene is left open where the match is weak.

j_call: TRBJ2-2; cdr3_length: 12; d_call: NA; v_call: TRBV6-5; cdr3_aa: AGKEFANTGELF
j_call: TRBJ2-1; cdr3_length: 11; d_call: TRBD2; v_call: TRBV7-9; cdr3_aa: TWGLAEYNEQF
j_call: TRBJ1-1; cdr3_length: 12; d_call: NA; v_call: TRBV6-4; cdr3_aa: ASSEGGENTEAF
j_call: TRBJ1-5; cdr3_length: 14; d_call: TRBD1; v_call: TRBV28; cdr3_aa: ASSSAPQGDNQPQH
j_call: TRBJ2-1; cdr3_length: 11; d_call: NA; v_call: TRBV4-1; cdr3_aa: ASSQPRGDEQF
j_call: TRBJ2-7; cdr3_length: 12; d_call: TRBD1; v_call: TRBV5-1; cdr3_aa: ASSSNPVQGGQY
j_call: TRBJ1-5; cdr3_length: 15; d_call: NA; v_call: TRBV7-2; cdr3_aa: ASSLAGKGGSNQPQH
j_call: TRBJ1-1; cdr3_length: 11; d_call: NA; v_call: TRBV27; cdr3_aa: ASSRPANTEAF
j_call: TRBJ2-7; cdr3_length: 14; d_call: TRBD2; v_call: TRBV2; cdr3_aa: ASSERLSGRSHEQY
j_call: TRBJ1-1; cdr3_length: 13; d_call: NA; v_call: TRBV7-2; cdr3_aa: ASSPRGVYNTEAF
j_call: TRBJ1-1; cdr3_length: 13; d_call: NA; v_call: TRBV11-2; cdr3_aa: ASSLGEVWDTEAF
j_call: TRBJ1-4; cdr3_length: 11; d_call: NA; v_call: TRBV7-6; cdr3_aa: ASSLGTGQKLF
j_call: TRBJ1-5; cdr3_length: 11; d_call: NA; v_call: TRBV19; cdr3_aa: ASSGGGLQPQH
j_call: TRBJ2-2; cdr3_length: 13; d_call: NA; v_call: TRBV6-4; cdr3_aa: ASSDEQGNTGELF
j_call: TRBJ2-7; cdr3_length: 13; d_call: TRBD2; v_call: TRBV6-5; cdr3_aa: ASSPTSGRTSEQY
j_call: TRBJ2-1; cdr3_length: 10; d_call: NA; v_call: TRBV27; cdr3_aa: ASSLSSNEQF
j_call: TRBJ1-5; cdr3_length: 13; d_call: TRBD1; v_call: TRBV6-5; cdr3_aa: ASSAGTGVRQPQH
j_call: TRBJ2-2; cdr3_length: 13; d_call: NA; v_call: TRBV27; cdr3_aa: ASSFQGHNTGELF
j_call: NA; cdr3_length: 10; d_call: NA; v_call: TRBV30; cdr3_aa: AWSGGGGEQY
j_call: TRBJ2-7; cdr3_length: 13; d_call: NA; v_call: TRBV27; cdr3_aa: ASSMSSRSSYEQY
j_call: TRBJ2-1; cdr3_length: 13; d_call: TRBD2; v_call: TRBV6-4; cdr3_aa: ASSATSGIYNEQF
j_call: TRBJ2-1; cdr3_length: 13; d_call: TRBD2; v_call: TRBV5-4; cdr3_aa: ASSLVGSGDNEQF
j_call: TRBJ1-5; cdr3_length: 14; d_call: TRBD1; v_call: TRBV7-8; cdr3_aa: ASTDTSQGAQRPQH
j_call: TRBJ2-7; cdr3_length: 13; d_call: NA; v_call: TRBV9; cdr3_aa: ASSVEGTTRYEQY
j_call: TRBJ2-3; cdr3_length: 11; d_call: NA; v_call: TRBV5-6; cdr3_aa: ASSFPGTDTQY
j_call: TRBJ2-1; cdr3_length: 14; d_call: NA; v_call: TRBV4-1; cdr3_aa: ASSPLSRGQASEQF
j_call: TRBJ2-7; cdr3_length: 12; d_call: NA; v_call: TRBV27; cdr3_aa: ASSWAGAAYEQY
j_call: TRBJ1-5; cdr3_length: 12; d_call: NA; v_call: TRBV15; cdr3_aa: ATSRRRGDQPQH
j_call: TRBJ2-7; cdr3_length: 13; d_call: NA; v_call: TRBV28; cdr3_aa: ASSSAGTLRYEQY
j_call: TRBJ2-7; cdr3_length: 9; d_call: NA; v_call: TRBV29-1; cdr3_aa: SVDRGYEQY
j_call: TRBJ1-2; cdr3_length: 12; d_call: NA; v_call: TRBV14; cdr3_aa: ASSQAGTSYGYT
j_call: TRBJ2-1; cdr3_length: 13; d_call: NA; v_call: TRBV6-6; cdr3_aa: ASSRRDPSYNEQF
j_call: TRBJ1-4; cdr3_length: 13; d_call: NA; v_call: TRBV14; cdr3_aa: ASSQDLAGYEKLF
j_call: TRBJ1-1; cdr3_length: 9; d_call: NA; v_call: TRBV7-9; cdr3_aa: ASSLLQTAF
j_call: TRBJ2-1; cdr3_length: 12; d_call: TRBD2; v_call: TRBV10-2; cdr3_aa: ASSKREYDNEQF
j_call: TRBJ1-4; cdr3_length: 14; d_call: NA; v_call: TRBV4-3; cdr3_aa: ASSQDHGEANEKLF
j_call: TRBJ2-7; cdr3_length: 12; d_call: TRBD2; v_call: TRBV5-8; cdr3_aa: ASSYGGSSYEQY
j_call: TRBJ2-7; cdr3_length: 13; d_call: TRBD2; v_call: TRBV5-6; cdr3_aa: ASSCERDPPYEQY